These 23 T cell receptor beta chains came from one sample sequenced in a study of identical twins. TCRdb re-called the 5' RACE reads with MiXCR, one entry per CDR3 protein. The sample has just over 450,000 distinct CDR3 sequences; 12% to 15% are singletons. The sample was also linked to a second study, of yellow fever vaccine responses in identical twins.

Sequencing used CD4+ T cells sorted from blood. The origin of the receptors is a woman aged 18-29 years in good health.

In this sample, this clonotype turned up many times. The J gene is TRBJ2-7, the V gene TRBV7-9; 11 bases map to TRBD2. This CDR3 spans 14 amino acids. The germline V gene encodes CDR1 SEHNR and CDR2 FQNEAQ (reference sequence). The ends lost 5 bases at V and 5 bases at J; junction bases unmatched: 5. The chain's CDR3 is CASSIGTSGDEQYF. CDR3 nucleotides: TGTGCCAGCAGCATCGGGACTAGCGGAGACGAGCAGTACTTC.

The J gene is TRBJ1-1, the V gene TRBV7-3, with D possibly being TRBD1 (6 bases). This CDR3 has 15 amino acids. Germline V gene sequence: CDR1 SGHTA, CDR2 FQGTGA. V was cut by 8 bases and J by 4 bases, with 20 bases left in between. CDR3 protein: CASVPPGGRVTEAFF. CDR3 in DNA: TGTGCCAGCGTCCCACCCGGGGGCAGGGTCACTGAAGCTTTCTTT. The complete variable domain, with remaining parts taken from reference TRBV7-3 and TRBJ1-1, reads GAGVSQTPSNKVTEKGKYVELRCDPISGHTALYWYRQSLGQGPEFLIYFQGTGAADDSGLPNDRFFAVRPEGSVSTLKIQRTERGDSAVYLCASVPPGGRVTEAFFGQGTRLTVV.

This clonotype has only a few counts. This rearrangement joins TRBV5-1 to TRBJ1-1, with D unclear. The V gene's germline CDR1 is SGHRS and CDR2 YFSETQ. The CDR3 is made up of 13 amino acids. The ends were cut back, 4 bases at V and 0 bases at J, with 7 bases in the middle. CDR3 sequence reads: CASSRDMNTEAFF. The CDR3 DNA reads TGCGCCAGCAGCCGGGATATGAACACTGAAGCTTTCTTT. The complete variable domain, with remaining parts taken from reference TRBV5-1 and TRBJ1-1, reads KAGVTQTPRYLIKTRGQQVTLSCSPISGHRSVSWYQQTPGQGLQFLFEYFSETQRNKGNFPGRFSGRQFSNSRSEMNVSTLELGDSALYLCASSRDMNTEAFFGQGTRLTVV.

This clonotype appeared many times. V usage is TRBV7-2 and J usage is TRBJ2-5; D gene uncertain. Trimming took 7 bases from V and 1 from J, leaving 19 bases between them. Germline V gives CDR1 SGHTA, CDR2 FQGNSA. The CDR3 has 16 amino acids. This chain's CDR3 is CASNFHLTARQETQYF. The DNA of the CDR3 is TGTGCCAGCAACTTCCATCTGACGGCACGCCAAGAGACCCAGTACTTC.

This clonotype turned up a few times. The chain uses TRBV4-3 and TRBJ2-7, with 8 bases matching TRBD1. The CDR3 covers 14 residues. Germline trimming cut 4 bases from V and 5 bases from J; bases unmatched to any gene: 7. Looked up from germline, CDR1 is LGHNA and CDR2 is YSLEER. DNA for the CDR3: TGCGCCAGCAGCCCCCCGGACAGGGTCCACGAGCAGTACTTC. Translation gives CASSPPDRVHEQYF.

The genes are TRBV5-1 and TRBJ1-1; possibly TRBD1 for D (6 bases). The V end was cut by 0 bases, the J end by 1 base, with 13 bases between. This CDR3 contains 16 residues. Germline loops: CDR1 SGHRS, CDR2 YFSETQ. CDR3 nucleotides: TGCGCCAGCAGCTTGGATATGACAGGAAAGAACACTGAAGCTTTCTTT. Translating gives CASSLDMTGKNTEAFF. The full variable domain, rest sourced from reference TRBV5-1 and TRBJ1-1, is KAGVTQTPRYLIKTRGQQVTLSCSPISGHRSVSWYQQTPGQGLQFLFEYFSETQRNKGNFPGRFSGRQFSNSRSEMNVSTLELGDSALYLCASSLDMTGKNTEAFFGQGTRLTVV.

This clonotype was seen a few times. The rearrangement joins TRBV2 to TRBJ1-5; no reliable D call. CDR3 length: 14 residues. V lost 3 bases to trimming and J lost 7 bases, with 13 bases between them. CDR1 is SNHLY and CDR2 is FYNNEI in the germline V gene. CDR3 loop: CASSDISGRQPQHF. In nucleotides, the CDR3 is TGTGCCAGCAGTGATATCTCGGGGAGACAGCCCCAGCATTTT.

The J gene is TRBJ2-5, the V gene TRBV28; D perhaps matches TRBD1 (6 bases). Deletions cut 10 bases from V and 9 bases from J, with 15 bases between. CDR3 size: 11 residues. Germline V gene sequence: CDR1 MDHEN, CDR2 SYDVKM. This CDR3 reads CAIGQRRAQYF. The CDR3 region has the DNA TGTGCCATAGGACAGAGGCGGGCCCAGTACTTC.

This clonotype has more than one count but fewer than ten. This sequence joins TRBV18 and TRBJ2-3, with D perhaps matching TRBD1 (5 bases). Germline assignment: CDR1 KGHSH and CDR2 LQKENI. The CDR3 sequence is 15 residues long. Deletions cut 5 bases from V and 0 bases from J, with 12 bases between. The CDR3 DNA reads as TGTGCCAGCTCAACAGGTTTGGAGAGCACAGATACGCAGTATTTT. Protein sequence: CASSTGLESTDTQYF.

The chain joins TRBV20-1 to TRBJ2-7; D not certain. The germline V gene encodes CDR1 DFQATT and CDR2 SNEGSKA (reference sequence). This CDR3 contains 11 residues. Trimming shortened V by 5 bases and J by 6 bases, and 11 bases separated the two germline ends. CDR3 sequence (DNA): TGCAGTGCTGGCGGACGGGTCGAGCAGTACTTC. It yields the protein CSAGGRVEQYF.

This clonotype was observed a few times. The CDR3 DNA sequence: TGTGCCAGCAGTTTCGCAGGGAGGGTGGAGCAGTTCTTC. Translation: CASSFAGRVEQFF. This chain joins TRBV12-3 or TRBV12-4 and TRBJ2-1; 7 nucleotides agree with TRBD2. Losses at the gene ends were 3 bases for V and 10 bases for J; bases not matched to a gene: 6. This CDR3 spans 13 amino acids.

Only a few counts were recorded for this clonotype. V and J are TRBV6-2 or TRBV6-3 and TRBJ2-2, with 10 bases identical to TRBD2. This CDR3 is built from 17 residues. The trim removed 0 bases at V and 6 bases at J, leaving 7 bases unmatched. Germline V gene sequence: CDR1 MNHEY, CDR2 SVGEGT. Here the CDR3 DNA reads TGTGCCAGCAGTTACTCGAGGCTAGCGGGAGTCTCCGGGGAGCTGTTTTTT. Amino acids: CASSYSRLAGVSGELFF.

V gene TRBV12-3 or TRBV12-4 combines with J gene TRBJ2-7; D perhaps matches TRBD1 (5 bases). Trimming removed 4 bases at V and 2 bases at J, with 15 bases between. The CDR3 sequence is 15 residues long. CDR3 nucleotides: TGTGCCAGCAGTTCAGGGTCAATGACCGCCTACGAGCAGTACTTC. Its translation is CASSSGSMTAYEQYF.

This clonotype appeared a few times. The V gene is TRBV15, the J gene TRBJ2-1; the match to TRBD1 covers 10 bases. The germline V gene encodes CDR1 LNHNV and CDR2 YYDKDF (reference sequence). This CDR3 comprises 16 residues. Trimming cost V 1 base and J 7 bases; bases outside gene matches: 7. This CDR3 is CATSRGPDRGPNEQFF. In DNA form, the CDR3 reads TGTGCCACCAGCAGAGGTCCAGACAGGGGGCCGAATGAGCAGTTCTTC.

The chain couples TRBV6-5 to TRBJ1-4, with D uncertain. The CDR3 is 12 residues long. The V gene's germline CDR1 is MNHEY and CDR2 SVGAGI. The V and J ends lost 7 bases and 6 bases respectively, with 9 bases between them. The CDR3 coding sequence is TGTGCCAGCACCCTACTCCATGAAAAACTGTTTTTT. It yields the protein CASTLLHEKLFF.

This clonotype appeared a few times. This chain links TRBV20-1 with TRBJ1-4; D is unclear. CDR3 length: 13 amino acids. With 6 bases removed from V and 3 bases from J, the gap between germline ends came to 11 bases. Germline CDR1 DFQATT, CDR2 SNEGSKA (reference sequence). The CDR3: CSATDGANEKLFF. The CDR3 nucleotides read TGCAGTGCAACCGACGGGGCTAATGAAAAACTGTTTTTT.

The chain carries TRBV3-1 and TRBJ2-3, with D hard to call. Between the trimmed V and J ends, which lost 2 bases and 3 bases, there was a span of 12 bases. The CDR3 consists of 15 residues. Per germline, CDR1 LGHDT and CDR2 YNNKEL (reference sequence). The CDR3 sequence: CASSQFRKTTDTQYF. CDR3 nucleotide sequence: TGTGCCAGCAGCCAATTTAGGAAGACTACAGATACGCAGTATTTT.

On this clonotype itself: At one end the junction does not follow the germline gene, possibly because of a read error. The chain recombines TRBV12-3 or TRBV12-4 with TRBJ2-2; 9 positions match TRBD2. The CDR3 covers 18 residues. CDR3 in DNA: TGTACCAGCAGTTTAGCGTCCCTAGCGGGACCGAACACCGGGGAGCTGTTTTTT. Translated, it gives CTSSLASLAGPNTGELFF.

Only a few counts were recorded for this clonotype. The rearrangement joins TRBV15 to TRBJ1-6, with 7 bases matching TRBD1. The ends lost 2 bases at V and 7 bases at J; junction bases unmatched: 5. CDR1 LNHNV and CDR2 YYDKDF come from the germline V gene (reference sequence). There are 15 residues in the CDR3. CDR3 bases: TGTGCCACCAGCAGAAAGACAGGGAAGAATTCACCCCTCCACTTT. It specifies CATSRKTGKNSPLHF.

The chain couples TRBV6-2 or TRBV6-3 to TRBJ2-7; D is ambiguous. The CDR3 contains 15 residues. Germline V gives CDR1 MNHEY, CDR2 SVGEGT. Trimming shortened V by 0 bases and J by 2 bases, and 11 bases separated the two germline ends. CDR3 region: CASSYSHTNPYEQYF. As DNA, the CDR3 is TGTGCCAGCAGTTACTCGCATACGAACCCCTACGAGCAGTACTTC.

The J gene is TRBJ2-1, the V gene TRBV4-3, with TRBD2 matching over 10 bases. Trimming at V came to 0 bases and at J to 4 bases, leaving 3 bases not matched to a gene. Germline CDR1 and CDR2: LGHNA and YSLEER. The CDR3 spans 16 residues. This CDR3 is CASSQEASGRYNEQFF. The DNA for the CDR3 is TGCGCCAGCAGCCAAGAGGCTAGCGGGAGATACAATGAGCAGTTCTTC.

This clonotype came up a few times. This chain connects TRBV27 to TRBJ2-7; D tentatively reads TRBD1 or TRBD2 (6 bases each). The CDR3 runs to 13 residues. Germline V gene lookup returns CDR1 MNHEY and CDR2 SMNVEV (reference sequence). CDR3 region: CAWEQGGPYEQYF. DNA of the CDR3: TGTGCGTGGGAACAGGGAGGTCCCTACGAGCAGTACTTC.

V and J are TRBV7-2 and TRBJ2-7, with D maybe TRBD1 (6 bases). Germline CDR1 reads SGHTA; CDR2 reads FQGNSA. This CDR3 comprises 14 residues. V was cut by 1 base and J by 3 bases, with 10 bases left in between. CDR3 coding DNA: TGTGCCAGCAGCTTAGGATCACAGGGCTACGAGCAGTACTTC. It encodes CASSLGSQGYEQYF.